This T cell receptor beta chain emerged from a study of cytomegalovirus exposure and HLA in healthy donors. With regard to this clone: Its antigen is unknown.

V lost 4 bases to trimming and J lost 4 bases, with 21 bases between them. Looked up from germline, CDR1 is SGHNT and CDR2 is YYREEE (reference sequence). The CDR3 extends over 17 amino acids. When sampled, the donors appeared nominally healthy, though they likely had unrecorded immune exposures. Overall study results and limits: It was shown in a later analysis that HLA-associated TCR beta chains were more clonally expanded than other, equally common chains. Exclusion as indistinguishable affected some V segments, including TRBV6-2 and TRBV6-3. The listing of 150 to 200 TCR beta chains classed them as cytomegalovirus-associated.

PCR involved 60 Vbeta and 13 Jbeta primers. The method was immunoSEQ multiplex PCR; TCRdb's version includes in-frame clones alone and lacks a portion of them. Here the sample spans roughly 240,000 clones, about 85% being singletons. The TCR comes from a girl aged 2-10 years in good health and CMV-seronegative. This chain connects TRBV5-4 to TRBJ2-1; a weak D match, TRBD2 (6 bases). Material: PBMCs. DNA for the CDR3: TGTGCCAGCAGCCCCGTTCGATACCGGGAGCGATACAATGAGCAGTTCTTC. This gives the protein CASSPVRYRERYNEQFF.